Below, 23 T cell receptor beta chains from the same sample are listed, as sequenced in a study of human T cells and chemical hapten exposure (TCRdb year 2021). The method was RACE. Sequenced on a NextSeq 500. Clones were called with MiXCR by TCRdb after fastp trimmed the public reads at Q25, and only in-frame beta chains were retained. Rows with one shared CDR3 protein collapse into an entry with the most common genes and DNA. The sample yields 45,000 to 70,000 distinct CDR3 sequences; about 9.3% were counted once. Of the sample, roughly 14% is held by the ten largest clones. This specimen's time point label, interpreted: patch test 1, 2 weeks after DPC sensitization. The treatment or condition label here, explained by the study, means: therapeutic diphenylcyclopropenone sensitization with weekly scalp DPC. The specimen was whole blood, collected in connection with sensitization to the hapten diphenylcyclopropenone (DPC). These TCRs come from a woman between 35 and 50 years old with alopecia areata. Some clones in this sample may be carry-over from other donors' samples.

This clonotype has more than one count but fewer than ten. V gene TRBV12-3 or TRBV12-4 combines with J gene TRBJ1-5; D possibly corresponds to TRBD1 (5 bases). V gave up 8 bases and J gave up 7 bases, with 18 bases separating them. CDR3 length equals 14 residues. The CDR3 here is CASGIWGVSQPQHF. The CDR3 DNA is TGTGCCAGCGGGATCTGGGGGGTGAGCCAGCCCCAGCATTTT.

The V gene is TRBV20-1, the J gene TRBJ1-6; D possibly corresponds to TRBD1 (5 bases). V lost 6 bases and J lost 9, with 15 bases in between. CDR1 is DFQATT and CDR2 is SNEGSKA in the germline V gene (reference sequence). CDR3 size: 13 residues. The CDR3 region has the DNA TGCAGTGCCGCCAGTTACCAGGGTTCACCCCTCCACTTT. Protein product: CSAASYQGSPLHF.

A few counts support this clonotype. V is TRBV10-3 and J is TRBJ2-7, with D perhaps matching TRBD2 (5 bases). Per germline, CDR1 ENHRY and CDR2 SYGVKD. This CDR3 has 13 residues. Trimming removed 4 bases at V and 3 bases at J, with 10 bases between. Here the CDR3 DNA reads TGTGCCATCAGTGCCCCCGGGGACTACGAGCAGTACTTC. It specifies CAISAPGDYEQYF.

As regards this clonotype: This may stem from a read error, because a much larger clone lies one nucleotide away. The CDR3 spells CASSLAGAHTGELFF. The CDR3 DNA reads TGTGCCAGCAGCTTAGCGGGGGCGCACACCGGGGAGCTGTTTTTT. The chain couples TRBV7-8 to TRBJ2-2, with D possibly TRBD1 on 6 matching bases. The CDR3 consists of 15 residues. CDR1 and CDR2 (germline): SGHVS, FQNEAQ. The V and J ends lost 0 bases and 3 bases respectively, with 8 bases between them.

The chain links TRBV18 to TRBJ1-1, with TRBD1 matching over 7 bases. The germline CDR1 and CDR2 sequences are KGHSH and LQKENI. J lost 6 bases, V lost 6 bases, and 7 bases had no gene match. This CDR3 spans 13 amino acids. The CDR3 loop is CASSPDRYSEAFF. The CDR3 coding sequence is TGTGCCAGCTCGCCGGACAGGTACTCTGAAGCTTTCTTT.

This clonotype was picked up many times. The rearrangement joins TRBV29-1 to TRBJ1-1; weak D call: TRBD1 (5 bases). The germline V gene encodes CDR1 SQVTM and CDR2 ANQGSEA. Trimming took 0 bases from V and 7 from J, leaving 12 bases between them. This CDR3 is 13 amino acids long. The CDR3 loop reads CSVEDEGPDEAFF. The DNA for the CDR3 is TGCAGCGTTGAAGACGAGGGGCCGGATGAAGCTTTCTTT.

This clonotype was observed many times. This chain connects TRBV6-1 to TRBJ2-6; D unclear. Trimming shortened V by 5 bases and J by 0 bases, and 8 bases separated the two germline ends. The CDR3 totals 15 residues. The germline gives CDR1 MNHNS, CDR2 SASEGT. DNA of the CDR3: TGTGCCAGCAGTCCACGACACTCTGGGGCCAACGTCCTGACTTTC. Protein product: CASSPRHSGANVLTF.

Ten or more counts support this clonotype. This chain connects TRBV9 to TRBJ2-1, with 10 bases lining up with TRBD2. V lost 4 bases, J lost 7 bases, and 8 bases stayed unmatched. This CDR3 has 15 amino acids. Germline CDR1 and CDR2: SGDLS and YYNGEE. The CDR3 region has the DNA TGTGCCAGCAGCTCTCTAGCGGGGGTGGTAAATGAGCAGTTCTTC. This translates into CASSSLAGVVNEQFF.

This chain joins TRBV7-2 and TRBJ2-2, with unresolved D. Trimming took 5 bases from V and 6 from J, leaving 16 bases between them. The germline CDR1 and CDR2 sequences are SGHTA and FQGNSA. The CDR3 runs 15 residues. The CDR3 protein is CASSPSGLNAGELFF. The CDR3 DNA sequence: TGTGCCAGCAGCCCAAGTGGGCTAAACGCCGGGGAGCTGTTTTTT.

V and J are TRBV7-2 and TRBJ2-3, with D perhaps assigned TRBD1 or TRBD2 (5 bases each). The CDR3 is 15 amino acids. Germline CDR1 reads SGHTA; CDR2 reads FQGNSA. The V and J ends lost 5 bases and 4 bases respectively, with 16 bases between them. The CDR3 spells CASSPGTLSSDTQYF. CDR3 sequence (DNA): TGTGCCAGCAGCCCCGGGACCCTTAGCTCAGATACGCAGTATTTT.

This clonotype was observed many times. The rearrangement links TRBV6-6 to TRBJ2-5, with D perhaps matching TRBD2 (5 bases). V lost 6 bases, J lost 5 bases, and 16 bases lay in between. This CDR3 is built from 14 residues. Germline V gene lookup returns CDR1 MNHNY and CDR2 SVGAGI (reference sequence). CDR3 nucleotides: TGTGCCAGCAGCCCCCTTAGCGTTGGGGAGACCCAGTACTTC. This sequence encodes CASSPLSVGETQYF.

This rearrangement joins TRBV7-2 to TRBJ1-2, with a tentative D call TRBD1 (5 bases). The V end lost 6 bases, the J end lost 0 bases, and 11 bases lay between the germline ends. Germline CDR1 reads SGHTA; CDR2 reads FQGNSA. This CDR3 has 14 amino acids. The CDR3 nucleotides are TGTGCCAGCAGATCGGGACGGGCTAACTATGGCTACACCTTC. Encoded protein: CASRSGRANYGYTF.

The genes are TRBV2 and TRBJ2-1; the D gene could be TRBD1 or TRBD2 (5 bases each). Trimming shortened V by 11 bases and J by 4 bases, and 18 bases separated the two germline ends. The CDR3 covers 14 residues. Germline lookup yields CDR1 SNHLY and CDR2 FYNNEI. CDR3 in amino acids: CAGSLRGGYNEQFF. The CDR3, as DNA: TGTGCCGGTAGCCTTAGGGGCGGGTACAATGAGCAGTTCTTC.

The chain employs TRBV5-1 and TRBJ2-2; TRBD1 is a possible D gene (6 bases). From germline, CDR1 is SGHRS and CDR2 YFSETQ. Trimming took 7 bases from V and 4 from J, leaving 17 bases between them. The CDR3 covers 15 residues. CDR3 in amino acids: CASAPQQGLTGELFF. CDR3 coding DNA: TGCGCCAGCGCCCCGCAACAGGGCCTCACCGGGGAGCTGTTTTTT.

The sample holds many counts of this clonotype. The chain has TRBV6-2 or TRBV6-3 and TRBJ1-1; TRBD1 aligns across 7 bases. The germline gives CDR1 MNHEY, CDR2 SVGEGT. This CDR3 spans 14 amino acids. The ends lost 7 bases at V and 1 base at J; junction bases unmatched: 6. DNA of the CDR3: TGTGCCAGCATGCTGGACAGGTCGAACACTGAAGCTTTCTTT. This encodes CASMLDRSNTEAFF.

This clonotype has at least ten counts. The CDR3 loop reads CASSSGGSGNTIYF. CDR3 in DNA: TGCGCCAGCAGCTCCGGGGGCTCTGGAAACACCATATATTTT. The chain uses TRBV5-1 and TRBJ1-3; D perhaps matches TRBD1 (5 bases). With 3 bases removed from V and 0 bases from J, the gap between germline ends came to 7 bases. The CDR3 has 14 residues. Germline V gene lookup returns CDR1 SGHRS and CDR2 YFSETQ. The variable domain in full, with the rest retrieved from reference TRBV5-1 and TRBJ1-3, is KAGVTQTPRYLIKTRGQQVTLSCSPISGHRSVSWYQQTPGQGLQFLFEYFSETQRNKGNFPGRFSGRQFSNSRSEMNVSTLELGDSALYLCASSSGGSGNTIYFGEGSWLTVV.

Only a few counts were recorded for this clonotype. The chain links TRBV20-1 to TRBJ1-1; 10 nucleotides agree with TRBD1. Germline V lookup: CDR1 DFQATT, CDR2 SNEGSKA (reference sequence). This CDR3 has 15 residues. V lost 6 bases and J lost 6; bases outside the gene matches: 13. The CDR3 region has the DNA TGCAGTGCCAAAAACCGGGACAGGGGACTCCCTGAAGCTTTCTTT. It translates to CSAKNRDRGLPEAFF.

In this sample, this clonotype turned up many times. This chain joins TRBV6-1 and TRBJ1-1; D gene ambiguous. CDR3 size: 11 residues. V gave up 6 bases and J gave up 10 bases, with 12 bases separating them. From germline, CDR1 is MNHNS and CDR2 SASEGT. In DNA form, the CDR3 reads TGTGCCAGCAGATACTTTGAGACAGCTTTCTTT. As protein: CASRYFETAFF.

The V gene is TRBV9, the J gene TRBJ2-7, with a weak D call TRBD1 (6 bases). Germline loops: CDR1 SGDLS, CDR2 YYNGEE. Trimming removed 0 bases at V and 6 bases at J, with 13 bases between. The CDR3 runs 14 residues. The CDR3 here is CASSVGGQSREQYF. CDR3 nucleotides: TGTGCCAGCAGCGTAGGCGGACAGTCCCGCGAGCAGTACTTC.

This clonotype was recorded only once. A clone one base away is much larger, so this may be a read error. The V and J genes are TRBV3-1 and TRBJ2-7; D call uncertain. Germline values: CDR1 LGHDT, CDR2 YNNKEL (reference sequence). The CDR3 is 14 residues long. The CDR3 loop reads CASSQETVSYGQYF. Here the CDR3 DNA reads TGTGCCAGCAGCCAAGAAACGGTTTCCTACGGGCAGTACTTC.

In this sample, this clonotype turned up many times. This chain uses TRBV10-2 with TRBJ2-2; TRBD2 matches 10 bases. CDR3 length: 15 residues. Germline-derived CDR1 and CDR2 are WSHSY and SAAADI. Losses at the gene ends were 8 bases for V and 6 bases for J; bases not matched to a gene: 9. Here the CDR3 DNA reads TGCGCCAGCGTGAAAAGCGGGGGGGCCGCCGGGGAGCTGTTTTTT. This encodes CASVKSGGAAGELFF.

Note on this clonotype: This may be a read error, as it is one base from a much larger clone. This chain's CDR3 is CACSYDTYTEAFF. The DNA for the CDR3 is TGTGCCTGCAGCTACGACACCTACACTGAAGCTTTCTTT. The V call is TRBV7-3, the J call TRBJ1-1; D unclear. The CDR3 is made up of 13 amino acids. Germline lookup yields CDR1 SGHTA and CDR2 FQGTGA.

In this sample, this clonotype turned up a few times. The J gene is TRBJ2-7, the V gene TRBV5-1, with TRBD2 matching over 7 bases. The CDR3 is made up of 13 amino acids. The germline CDR1 and CDR2 sequences are SGHRS and YFSETQ. Trimming took 1 base from V and 7 from J; bases not matched to a gene: 5. The CDR3 region is CASSLRTAGEQYF. The CDR3 DNA is TGCGCCAGCAGCTTGCGTACAGCGGGAGAGCAGTACTTC.